One and the same sample provided the 8 T cell receptor beta chains below, sequenced in a study of OX40 agonist ivuxolimab in advanced cancers. TCRdb keeps only in-frame clones here, not all; method: immunoSEQ multiplex PCR. Of around 40,000 clones in the sample, 80% were seen once. The sample here was CD4+ or CD8+ T cells sorted from blood, taken in a trial of the OX40 agonist ivuxolimab. Receptors originate from an adult with an advanced solid tumor such as melanoma, head and neck, liver or kidney cancer.

The chain couples TRBV19 to TRBJ2-3; D is perhaps TRBD2 (5 bases). CDR3 length equals 15 residues. V shed 6 bases and J shed 6 bases, with 19 bases lying between them. CDR1 and CDR2 from the germline V gene are LNHDA and SQIVND (reference sequence). DNA for the CDR3: TGTGCCAGTAGCTCCAGCGGACCACCGGGGGATACGCAGTATTTT. This gives the protein CASSSSGPPGDTQYF.

The chain employs TRBV5-1 and TRBJ1-1; D unclear. In germline, CDR1 is SGHRS, CDR2 YFSETQ. Trimming removed 0 bases from V and 4 bases from J, with 10 bases in between. There are 14 residues in the CDR3. CDR3 sequence reads: CASSLVEGSTEAFF. CDR3 DNA sequence: TGCGCCAGCAGCTTGGTAGAGGGCTCCACTGAAGCTTTCTTT.

The V call is TRBV5-4, the J call TRBJ2-6; no definite D call. Deletions cut 4 bases from V and 1 base from J, with 6 bases between. The CDR3 sequence is 14 residues long. Germline loops: CDR1 SGHNT, CDR2 YYREEE (reference sequence). CDR3 amino acids: CASSGESGANVLTF. CDR3 in DNA: TGTGCCAGCAGCGGGGAATCTGGGGCCAACGTCCTGACTTTC.

V gene TRBV11-2 combines with J gene TRBJ2-1; D gene ambiguous. Germline values: CDR1 SGHAT, CDR2 FQNNGV. This CDR3 is built from 13 residues. V lost 4 bases and J lost 10, with 14 bases in between. CDR3 nucleotides: TGTGCCAGCAGCTCCCAAACTAAGTTGGAGCAGTTCTTC. Amino acids: CASSSQTKLEQFF. Full variable domain (rest looked up from reference TRBV11-2 and TRBJ2-1): EAGVAQSPRYKIIEKRQSVAFWCNPISGHATLYWYQQILGQGPKLLIQFQNNGVVDDSQLPKDRFSAERLKGVDSTLKIQPAKLEDSAVYLCASSSQTKLEQFFGPGTRLTVL.

The J gene is TRBJ2-3, the V gene TRBV18, with 10 bases that match TRBD2. This CDR3 spans 16 amino acids. V dropped 3 bases and J dropped 3; count of bases not matched to a gene: 6. CDR1 KGHSH and CDR2 LQKENI come from the germline V gene. The CDR3 loop is CASSPPGLATTDTQYF. CDR3 nucleotides: TGTGCCAGCTCACCCCCGGGACTAGCGACGACAGATACGCAGTATTTT.

This clone was counted a few times. This sequence joins TRBV27 and TRBJ1-5; D not resolved. CDR1 and CDR2 (germline): MNHEY, SMNVEV (reference sequence). V lost 6 bases, J lost 5 bases, and 11 bases lay in between. CDR3 length equals 13 residues. The DNA of the CDR3 is TGTGCCAGCAGCCCCACAAGGGATCAGCCCCAGCATTTT. It yields the protein CASSPTRDQPQHF.

The chain combines TRBV6-5 with TRBJ1-2; a possible D gene is TRBD1 (5 bases). Germline-derived CDR1 and CDR2 are MNHEY and SVGAGI. CDR3 size: 12 residues. Trimming shortened V by 6 bases and J by 8 bases, and 13 bases separated the two germline ends. CDR3 residues: CASRTGGRGYTF. CDR3 DNA sequence: TGTGCCAGCAGGACGGGGGGTAGAGGCTACACCTTC.

The V call is TRBV11-2, the J call TRBJ2-1; weak D call: TRBD2 (5 bases). CDR3 length: 18 residues. Germline lookup yields CDR1 SGHAT and CDR2 FQNNGV. V gave up 0 bases and J gave up 2 bases, with 17 bases separating them. CDR3 amino acids: CASSLEIPRLKTYNEQFF. The DNA of the CDR3 is TGTGCCAGCAGCTTAGAGATCCCAAGACTAAAGACCTACAATGAGCAGTTCTTC.